This is a list of T cell receptor beta chains from one sample in a study of T cell repertoires in ileal Crohn's disease. TCRdb's table, derived via immunoSEQ multiplex PCR, lists solely in-frame clones and lacks some. The sample records some 11,000 clones, 79% being singletons. The sequenced sample consisted of ileal tissue. The receptors come from an adult with Crohn's disease. Each CDR3 is given with its conserved first and last residue. A D gene is named only where the DNA matches it firmly. Only part of the rows carry a size: once, few, many, or a class if the clone is expanded.

abundance	j_gene	len	v_gene	d_gene	CDR3aa	CDR3nt
NA	TRBJ1-6	14	TRBV12-5	NA	CASGLGSDNSPLHF	TGTGCTAGTGGTTTGGGAAGCGATAATTCACCCCTCCACTTT
NA	TRBJ1-2	13	TRBV29-1	TRBD1	CSVFRQGAVGYTF	TGCAGCGTTTTCAGACAGGGGGCCGTTGGCTACACCTTC
NA	TRBJ2-2	14	TRBV18	NA	CASSPSRNTGELFF	TGTGCCAGCTCACCTAGCAGGAACACCGGGGAGCTGTTTTTT
NA	TRBJ1-1	14	TRBV19	NA	CASNGGFVNTEAFF	TGTGCCAGTAACGGAGGATTCGTGAACACTGAAGCTTTCTTT
NA	TRBJ2-7	14	TRBV5-1	NA	CASSLAPGSYEQYF	TGCGCCAGCAGCTTGGCTCCAGGGTCCTACGAGCAGTACTTC
NA	TRBJ1-5	15	TRBV6-1	NA	CASSEELSRHGTRHF	TGTGCCAGCAGTGAAGAACTATCACGACATGGGACACGGCATTTT
few	TRBJ1-5	14	TRBV2	NA	CASGAVYSNQPQHF	TGTGCCAGCGGGGCGGTCTATAGCAATCAGCCCCAGCATTTT
NA	TRBJ2-4	17	TRBV7-9	NA	CASSPGLPRRAKNIQYF	TGTGCCAGCAGCCCCGGACTCCCACGGCGGGCCAAAAACATTCAGTACTTC
NA	TRBJ1-6	14	TRBV5-1	NA	CASSIGGVNSPLHF	TGCGCCAGCAGCATAGGGGGGGTTAATTCACCCCTCCACTTT
NA	TRBJ2-2	14	TRBV19	NA	CASSIYGTTGELFF	TGTGCCAGTAGTATCTATGGGACAACCGGGGAGCTGTTTTTT
NA	TRBJ1-5	18	TRBV5-8	TRBD1	CASSMNWVGDSSNQPQHF	TGTGCCAGCAGCATGAATTGGGTAGGGGACAGTAGCAATCAGCCCCAGCATTTT
NA	TRBJ2-1	15	TRBV27	TRBD1	CASRMGQGPYNEQFF	TGTGCCAGCCGTATGGGACAGGGACCATACAATGAGCAGTTCTTC
NA	TRBJ1-5	12	TRBV25-1	NA	CASSAPLQPQHF	TGTGCCAGCAGTGCCCCTCTGCAGCCCCAGCATTTT
once	TRBJ1-1	15	TRBV28	TRBD1	CASSPPGQKYTEAFF	TGTGCCAGCAGTCCTCCGGGACAGAAATACACTGAAGCTTTCTTT
NA	TRBJ1-6	15	TRBV2	NA	CASSEARTDSSPLHF	TGTGCCAGCAGTGAAGCGAGGACAGATTCCTCACCCCTCCACTTT
NA	TRBJ2-1	14	TRBV5-1	TRBD2	CASSLLAQNNEQFF	TGCGCCAGCAGCTTACTAGCGCAAAACAATGAGCAGTTCTTC
NA	TRBJ1-1	14	TRBV5-1	NA	CASSLGRINTEAFF	TGCGCCAGCAGCTTGGGCAGGATCAACACTGAAGCTTTCTTT
NA	TRBJ1-1	15	TRBV25-1	NA	CASSDMGQSNTEAFF	TGTGCCAGCAGTGATATGGGCCAGTCGAACACTGAAGCTTTCTTT
NA	TRBJ1-1	16	TRBV9	TRBD1	CASSVGSLTGATEAFF	TGTGCCAGCAGCGTAGGGTCCCTTACAGGGGCCACTGAAGCTTTCTTT
NA	TRBJ2-5	15	TRBV7-9	TRBD2	CASSRGPGLQETQYF	TGTGCCAGCAGCAGGGGACCGGGACTACAGGAGACCCAGTACTTC
NA	TRBJ2-5	13	TRBV25-1	NA	CASSEGGKETQYF	TGTGCCAGCAGTGAAGGGGGGAAAGAGACCCAGTACTTC
few	TRBJ2-7	14	TRBV30	TRBD1	CAWSDSGGSYEQYF	TGTGCCTGGAGTGACTCAGGGGGATCCTACGAGCAGTACTTC
NA	TRBJ2-7	14	TRBV5-1	NA	CASSLDPSRYEQYF	TGCGCCAGCAGCTTGGACCCCTCCCGCTACGAGCAGTACTTC
NA	TRBJ1-1	19	TRBV7-9	TRBD1	CASSLGGGTGGLLSTEAFF	TGTGCCAGCAGCTTAGGAGGGGGGACAGGGGGTTTGTTGAGCACTGAAGCTTTCTTT
NA	TRBJ1-5	13	TRBV27	NA	CASRINRDRPQHF	TGTGCCAGCAGGATAAACAGGGACCGGCCCCAGCATTTT
NA	TRBJ2-3	14	TRBV5-4	NA	CASSFQASTDTQYF	TGTGCCAGCAGCTTCCAAGCTTCCACAGATACGCAGTATTTT
NA	TRBJ2-2	14	TRBV29-1	NA	CSVDGGPGTGELFF	TGCAGCGTTGACGGGGGGCCCGGCACCGGGGAGCTGTTTTTT
NA	TRBJ1-6	15	TRBV9	NA	CASSSSDSHNSPLHF	TGTGCCAGCAGCTCAAGCGACAGCCATAATTCACCCCTCCACTTT
NA	TRBJ1-5	14	TRBV19	TRBD1	CASRTQGATQPQHF	TGTGCCAGTAGAACACAGGGGGCCACTCAGCCCCAGCATTTT
NA	TRBJ2-3	15	TRBV5-1	NA	CASSFHKREADTQYF	TGCGCCAGCAGCTTCCATAAGAGAGAGGCAGATACGCAGTATTTT
NA	TRBJ2-7	13	TRBV5-1	TRBD1	CASSPGQGREQYF	TGCGCCAGCAGCCCGGGACAGGGGAGAGAGCAGTACTTC
NA	TRBJ1-6	14	TRBV30	NA	CAWSLGGGNSPLHF	TGTGCCTGGAGTCTCGGGGGGGGGAATTCACCCCTCCACTTT
few	TRBJ2-2	16	TRBV5-4	NA	CASSLSGQGVPGELFF	TGTGCCAGCAGCTTGTCCGGCCAGGGTGTCCCCGGGGAGCTGTTTTTT
NA	TRBJ1-1	14	TRBV6-5	NA	CASTDPGGNTEAFF	TGTGCCAGCACTGACCCGGGGGGGAACACTGAAGCTTTCTTT
NA	TRBJ2-7	13	TRBV30	NA	CAWTGDLGYEQYF	TGTGCCTGGACTGGAGACTTGGGCTACGAGCAGTACTTC
NA	TRBJ1-1	15	TRBV2	TRBD1	CASRGGQADGTEAFF	TGTGCCAGCAGGGGTGGACAGGCCGATGGCACTGAAGCTTTCTTT
medium-sized	TRBJ1-3	14	TRBV19	NA	CASSPPGLENTIYF	TGTGCCAGTAGTCCACCAGGATTGGAAAACACCATATATTTT
NA	TRBJ2-2	15	TRBV5-5	TRBD1	CASSYAGGTTGELFF	TGTGCCAGCAGCTACGCAGGGGGAACCACCGGGGAGCTGTTTTTT
NA	TRBJ1-4	15	TRBV7-9	TRBD1	CASSPGQGAREKLFF	TGTGCCAGCAGCCCTGGACAGGGGGCGCGTGAAAAACTGTTTTTT
NA	TRBJ2-3	14	TRBV11-2	NA	CASSLEFGPDTQYF	TGTGCCAGCAGCTTAGAGTTCGGTCCAGATACGCAGTATTTT
NA	TRBJ2-7	15	TRBV27	TRBD2	CASSLAGLHSYEQYF	TGTGCCAGCAGTCTAGCGGGGCTACATAGCTACGAGCAGTACTTC
NA	TRBJ1-1	16	TRBV9	TRBD1	CASSVNTGTGNTEAFF	TGTGCCAGCAGCGTTAATACCGGGACAGGGAACACTGAAGCTTTCTTT
NA	TRBJ2-1	18	TRBV2	NA	CASRVPSGAGGNANEQFF	TGTGCCAGCAGGGTCCCCTCGGGGGCAGGGGGTAATGCGAATGAGCAGTTCTTC
NA	TRBJ2-7	14	TRBV11-2	TRBD2	CASSRGGIIHEQYF	TGTGCCAGCAGCCGGGGGGGAATCATCCACGAGCAGTACTTC
NA	TRBJ2-1	17	TRBV2	TRBD2	CASSKTSGGPSYNEQFF	TGTGCCAGCAGTAAGACTAGCGGGGGACCATCCTACAATGAGCAGTTCTTC
NA	TRBJ2-3	18	TRBV27	NA	CASSFPSNPVPSTDTQYF	TGTGCCAGCAGTTTTCCGTCCAACCCGGTCCCCTCCACAGATACGCAGTATTTT
NA	TRBJ1-6	14	TRBV18	TRBD1	CASSPTGQGSPLHF	TGTGCCAGCTCACCAACGGGACAGGGTTCACCCCTCCACTTT
NA	TRBJ2-7	12	TRBV29-1	NA	CSVSIGTYEQYF	TGCAGCGTTAGTATCGGGACCTACGAGCAGTACTTC
NA	TRBJ1-2	14	TRBV5-4	NA	CASSSPGRGDGYTF	TGTGCCAGCAGCTCCCCTGGTCGGGGAGATGGCTACACCTTC
NA	TRBJ1-1	14	TRBV19	NA	CASRARTANTEAFF	TGTGCCAGTAGGGCAAGGACAGCGAACACTGAAGCTTTCTTT
NA	TRBJ1-2	12	TRBV29-1	NA	CSSREGNRGYTF	TGCAGCTCCCGGGAGGGGAATCGTGGCTACACCTTC
few	TRBJ1-2	13	TRBV2	NA	CASFNTGVYGYTF	TGTGCCAGCTTTAATACAGGCGTGTATGGCTACACCTTC
few	TRBJ1-2	14	TRBV11-2	NA	CASSYQRQVSGYTF	TGTGCCAGCAGCTACCAGAGACAGGTATCGGGCTACACCTTC
NA	TRBJ1-3	18	TRBV7-8	NA	CASSLRPVVLSSGNTIYF	TGTGCCAGCAGCTTACGTCCTGTGGTCTTGAGCTCTGGAAACACCATATATTTT
NA	TRBJ1-2	16	TRBV5-8	NA	CASSRYITGGPNGYTF	TGTGCCAGCAGCCGTTACATTACTGGGGGCCCAAATGGCTACACCTTC
NA	TRBJ1-5	14	TRBV11-2	NA	CASSLRSGSQPQHF	TGTGCCAGCAGCTTAAGATCGGGGAGTCAGCCCCAGCATTTT
once	TRBJ1-5	13	TRBV19	NA	CASSPGETQPQHF	TGTGCCAGTAGTCCAGGGGAGACTCAGCCCCAGCATTTT